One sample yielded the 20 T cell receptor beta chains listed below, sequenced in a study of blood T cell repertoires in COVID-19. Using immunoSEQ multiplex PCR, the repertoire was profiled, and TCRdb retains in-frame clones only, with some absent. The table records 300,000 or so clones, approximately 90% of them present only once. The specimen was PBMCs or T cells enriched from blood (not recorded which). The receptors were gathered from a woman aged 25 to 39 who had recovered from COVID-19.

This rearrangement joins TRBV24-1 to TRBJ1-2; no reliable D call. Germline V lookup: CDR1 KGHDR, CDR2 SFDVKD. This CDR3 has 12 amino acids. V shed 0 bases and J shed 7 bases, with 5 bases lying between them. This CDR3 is CATSDLFGGYTF. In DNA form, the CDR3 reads TGTGCCACCAGTGATTTGTTCGGTGGCTACACCTTC.

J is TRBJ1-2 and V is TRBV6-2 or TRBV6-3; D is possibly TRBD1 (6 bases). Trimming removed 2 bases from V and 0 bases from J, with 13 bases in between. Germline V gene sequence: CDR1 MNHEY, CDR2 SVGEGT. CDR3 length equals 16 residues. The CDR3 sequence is CASSYDGWTANYGYTF. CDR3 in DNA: TGTGCCAGCAGTTACGACGGGTGGACAGCTAACTATGGCTACACCTTC.

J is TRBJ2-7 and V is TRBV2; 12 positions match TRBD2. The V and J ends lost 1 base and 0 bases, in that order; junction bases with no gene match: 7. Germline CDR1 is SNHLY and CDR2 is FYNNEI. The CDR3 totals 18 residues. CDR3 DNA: TGTGCCAGCAGTGAAGGGGCTAGCGGGGGGGCCAACTCCTACGAGCAGTACTTC. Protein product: CASSEGASGGANSYEQYF. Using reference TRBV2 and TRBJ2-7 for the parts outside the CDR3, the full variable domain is EPEVTQTPSHQVTQMGQEVILRCVPISNHLYFYWYRQILGQKVEFLVSFYNNEISEKSEIFDDQFSVERPDGSNFTLKIRSTKLEDSAMYFCASSEGASGGANSYEQYFGPGTRLTVT.

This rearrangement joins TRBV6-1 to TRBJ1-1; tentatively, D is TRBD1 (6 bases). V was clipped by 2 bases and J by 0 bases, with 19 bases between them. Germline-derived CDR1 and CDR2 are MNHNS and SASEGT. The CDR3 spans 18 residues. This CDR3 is CASSENPLHRAMNTEAFF. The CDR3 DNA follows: TGTGCCAGCAGTGAAAACCCTTTACACAGGGCCATGAACACTGAAGCTTTCTTT.

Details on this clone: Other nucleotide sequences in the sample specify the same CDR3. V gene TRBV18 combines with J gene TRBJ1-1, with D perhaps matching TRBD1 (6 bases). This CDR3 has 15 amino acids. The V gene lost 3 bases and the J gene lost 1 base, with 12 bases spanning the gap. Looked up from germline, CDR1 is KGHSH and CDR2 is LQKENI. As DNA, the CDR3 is TGTGCCAGCTCACCCCCCGGGACACCGAACACTGAAGCTTTCTTT. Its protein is CASSPPGTPNTEAFF.

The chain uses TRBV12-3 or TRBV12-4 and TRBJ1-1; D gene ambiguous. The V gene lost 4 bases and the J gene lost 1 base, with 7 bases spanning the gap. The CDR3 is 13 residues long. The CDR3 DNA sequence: TGTGCCAGCAGTTCATCAGAGAACACTGAAGCTTTCTTT. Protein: CASSSSENTEAFF.

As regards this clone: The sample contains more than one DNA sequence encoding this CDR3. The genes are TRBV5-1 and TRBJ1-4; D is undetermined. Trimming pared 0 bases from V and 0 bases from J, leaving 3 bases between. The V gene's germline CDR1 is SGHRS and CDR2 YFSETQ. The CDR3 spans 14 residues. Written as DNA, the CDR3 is TGCGCCAGCAGCTTGGGAGCAACTAATGAAAAACTGTTTTTT. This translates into CASSLGATNEKLFF.

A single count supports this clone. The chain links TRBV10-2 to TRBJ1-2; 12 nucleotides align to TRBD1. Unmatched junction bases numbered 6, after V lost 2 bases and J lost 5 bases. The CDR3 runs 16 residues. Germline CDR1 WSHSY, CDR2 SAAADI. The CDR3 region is CASSETGTGGYYGYTF. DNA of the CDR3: TGCGCCAGCAGTGAGACGGGGACAGGGGGCTATTATGGCTACACCTTC.

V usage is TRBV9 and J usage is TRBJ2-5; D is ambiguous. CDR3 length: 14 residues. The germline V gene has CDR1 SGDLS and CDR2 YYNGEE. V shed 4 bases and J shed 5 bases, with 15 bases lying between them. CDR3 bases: TGTGCCAGCAGCCTAGGGCCAGCCGGGGAGACCCAGTACTTC. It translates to CASSLGPAGETQYF.

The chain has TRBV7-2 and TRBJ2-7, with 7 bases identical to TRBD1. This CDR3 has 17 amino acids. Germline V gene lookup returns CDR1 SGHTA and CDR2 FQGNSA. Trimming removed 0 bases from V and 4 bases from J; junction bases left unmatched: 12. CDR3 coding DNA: TGTGCCAGCAGCTTAGCGGGGGCAGGGGGTAAGCGTTACGAGCAGTACTTC. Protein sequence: CASSLAGAGGKRYEQYF.

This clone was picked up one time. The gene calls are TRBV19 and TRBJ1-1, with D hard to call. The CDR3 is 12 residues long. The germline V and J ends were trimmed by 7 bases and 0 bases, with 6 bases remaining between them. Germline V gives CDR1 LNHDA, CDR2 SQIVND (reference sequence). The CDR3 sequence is CASNTLNTEAFF. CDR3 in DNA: TGTGCCAGTAACACCCTGAACACTGAAGCTTTCTTT.

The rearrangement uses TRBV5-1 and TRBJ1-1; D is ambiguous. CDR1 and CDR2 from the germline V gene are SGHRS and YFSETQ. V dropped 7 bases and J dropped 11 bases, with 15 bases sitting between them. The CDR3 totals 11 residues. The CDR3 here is CASRDVSEAFF. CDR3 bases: TGCGCCAGCCGCGACGTTTCGGAGGCTTTCTTT.

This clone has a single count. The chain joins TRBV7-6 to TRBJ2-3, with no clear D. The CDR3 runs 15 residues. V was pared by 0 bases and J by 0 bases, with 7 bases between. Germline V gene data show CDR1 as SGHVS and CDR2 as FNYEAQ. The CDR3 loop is CASSLAAVSTDTQYF. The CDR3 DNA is TGTGCCAGCAGCTTAGCGGCCGTAAGCACAGATACGCAGTATTTT. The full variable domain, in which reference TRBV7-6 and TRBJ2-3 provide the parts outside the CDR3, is GAGVSQSPRYKVTKRGQDVALRCDPISGHVSLYWYRQALGQGPEFLTYFNYEAQQDKSGLPNDRFSAERPEGSISTLTIQRTEQRDSAMYRCASSLAAVSTDTQYFGPGTRLTVL.

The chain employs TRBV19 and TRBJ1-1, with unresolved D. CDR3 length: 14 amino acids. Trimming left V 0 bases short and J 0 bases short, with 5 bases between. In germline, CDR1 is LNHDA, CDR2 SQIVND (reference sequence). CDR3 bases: TGTGCCAGTAGTATAGAACGGGTGAACACTGAAGCTTTCTTT. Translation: CASSIERVNTEAFF.

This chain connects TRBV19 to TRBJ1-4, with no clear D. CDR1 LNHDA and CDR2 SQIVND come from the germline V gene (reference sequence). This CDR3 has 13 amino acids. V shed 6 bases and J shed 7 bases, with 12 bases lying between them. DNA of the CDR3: TGTGCCAGTAGATCGAGGGAGGGTGAAAAACTGTTTTTT. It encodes CASRSREGEKLFF.

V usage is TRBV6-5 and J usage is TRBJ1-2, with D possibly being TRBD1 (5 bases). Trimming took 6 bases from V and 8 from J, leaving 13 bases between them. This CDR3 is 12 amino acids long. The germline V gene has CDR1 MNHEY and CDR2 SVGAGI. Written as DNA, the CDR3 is TGTGCCAGCAGACCAGGGTATGGCGGCTACACCTTC. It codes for CASRPGYGGYTF.

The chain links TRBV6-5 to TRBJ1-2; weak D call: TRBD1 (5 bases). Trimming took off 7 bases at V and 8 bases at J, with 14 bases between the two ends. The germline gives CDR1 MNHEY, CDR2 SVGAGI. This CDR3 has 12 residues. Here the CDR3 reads CASTQQGYGYTF. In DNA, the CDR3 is TGTGCCAGCACCCAGCAGGGATACGGCTACACCTTC.

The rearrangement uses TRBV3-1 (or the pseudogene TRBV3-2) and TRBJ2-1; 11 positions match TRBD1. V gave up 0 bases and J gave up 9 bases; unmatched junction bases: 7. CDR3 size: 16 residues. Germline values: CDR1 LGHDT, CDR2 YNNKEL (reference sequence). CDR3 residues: CASSQDRGQGGSEQFF. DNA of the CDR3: TGTGCCAGCAGCCAAGATCGGGGACAGGGGGGAAGTGAGCAGTTCTTC.

The CDR3 is CASSYSGLVGETQYF. The CDR3 DNA is TGTGCCAGCAGTTACTCCGGGTTAGTCGGGGAGACCCAGTACTTC. The chain combines TRBV6-5 with TRBJ2-5, with unresolved D. The germline V gene encodes CDR1 MNHEY and CDR2 SVGAGI. Deletions cut 0 bases from V and 5 bases from J, with 13 bases between. CDR3 length: 15 residues.

CDR3 amino acids: CASRAGQGAYEQYF. CDR3 nucleotide sequence: TGTGCCAGCAGGGCGGGACAGGGGGCCTACGAGCAGTACTTC. This rearrangement joins TRBV5-6 to TRBJ2-7; 11 nucleotides match TRBD1. The CDR3 length is 14 residues. Trimming at V came to 5 bases and at J to 2 bases, leaving 3 bases not matched to a gene. Germline values: CDR1 SGHDT, CDR2 YYEEEE.